This T cell receptor beta chain was sequenced during a study of CD8 T cells in ankylosing spondylitis. This clonotype was observed a single time. What it recognizes is unknown. Regarding the study as a whole: Characteristic of ankylosing spondylitis blood, it appeared, was a TCR beta motif comprising several highly homologous variants.

MiXCR was run by TCRdb on the 5' RACE reads, yielding one entry per CDR3 protein. The data contain about 480,000 distinct CDR3 sequences, 17% of them singletons. V gave up 7 bases and J gave up 3 bases, with 10 bases separating them. Germline values: CDR1 SGHRS, CDR2 YFSETQ. The CDR3 covers 12 residues. The chain couples TRBV5-1 to TRBJ2-5; the D gene is possibly TRBD1 (6 bases). This sequence originates from a male donor with ankylosing spondylitis. Sequencing was performed on blood, either unsorted or a sorted T cell fraction (not recorded which). In DNA form, the CDR3 reads TGCGCCAGCTCGGACAGAAAAGAGACCCAGTACTTC. Its protein is CASSDRKETQYF.